The 30 T cell receptor beta chains listed next were all sequenced from one sample in a study of shared clonotypes between healthy human individuals. Only in-frame clones appear in the TCRdb table, and some are missing; sequencing was by immunoSEQ multiplex PCR. The sample holds approximately 2.3 million clones, over 90% seen once. The sequenced sample was naive CD4+ T cells from PBMCs. The subset is: CD45RA+ positively selected. The receptor source for this set is a man between 18 and 29 years old in good health. Some clones in this sample may be carry-over from other donors' samples.

To note about this clone: Distinct nucleotide sequences in the sample also encode this CDR3. The rearrangement joins TRBV28 to TRBJ1-2, with D perhaps TRBD1 (6 bases). The CDR3 has 14 residues. Germline V lookup: CDR1 MDHEN, CDR2 SYDVKM. V dropped 5 bases and J dropped 0 bases, with 10 bases sitting between them. CDR3 region: CASSPTGANYGYTF. In nucleotides, the CDR3 is TGTGCCAGCAGTCCGACAGGTGCTAACTATGGCTACACCTTC.

V usage is TRBV7-3 and J usage is TRBJ2-3, with 10 bases identical to TRBD2. Germline assignment: CDR1 SGHTA and CDR2 FQGTGA. The CDR3 has 18 residues. Trimming at V came to 3 bases and at J to 2 bases, leaving 11 bases not matched to a gene. In DNA, the CDR3 is TGTGCCAGCAGCTTCAGGTCTAGCGGGAGACTTTCCACAGATACGCAGTATTTT. Amino acids: CASSFRSSGRLSTDTQYF.

The chain is built from TRBV11-1 and TRBJ1-1; D unresolved. Germline V gives CDR1 SGHAT, CDR2 FQDESV (reference sequence). Trimming cost V 5 bases and J 1 base, with 17 bases left between them. The CDR3 consists of 16 residues. CDR3 nucleotide sequence: TGTGCCAGCAGCCGCCGGCTCAACGTTGGGAACACTGAAGCTTTCTTT. Its protein product is CASSRRLNVGNTEAFF.

The J gene is TRBJ2-5, the V gene TRBV7-9; D could derive from TRBD1 or TRBD2 (5 bases each). Trimming took off 11 bases at V and 4 bases at J, with 11 bases between the two ends. Germline V gene sequence: CDR1 SEHNR, CDR2 FQNEAQ (reference sequence). The CDR3 has 11 amino acids. CDR3 in amino acids: CADGARETQYF. CDR3 sequence (DNA): TGTGCCGACGGGGCACGAGAGACCCAGTACTTC.

This clone was seen a single time. The chain has TRBV7-3 and TRBJ2-2; TRBD2 aligns across 9 bases. The CDR3 has 16 residues. CDR1 is SGHTA and CDR2 is FQGTGA in the germline V gene. The J segment lost 1 base and the V segment lost 6 bases, leaving 6 bases of the junction unmatched. This chain's CDR3 is CASRAISGGNTGELFF. The CDR3 nucleotides read TGTGCCAGCAGGGCGATTAGCGGGGGGAACACCGGGGAGCTGTTTTTT.

For this clone: This sample also contains other DNA sequences that code for the same CDR3. This chain links TRBV4-3 with TRBJ1-1, with a tentative D call TRBD1 (6 bases). Germline V CDR1 and CDR2: LGHNA, YSLEER. The CDR3 extends over 15 amino acids. Trimming took 0 bases from V and 5 from J, leaving 13 bases between them. This CDR3 reads CASSQDLQGGTEAFF. The CDR3 coding sequence is TGCGCCAGCAGCCAAGATTTACAGGGAGGGACTGAAGCTTTCTTT.

This sequence joins TRBV28 and TRBJ2-3; perhaps TRBD2 as D (5 bases). This CDR3 has 15 amino acids. Germline loops: CDR1 MDHEN, CDR2 SYDVKM. Trimming shortened V by 1 base and J by 4 bases, and 12 bases separated the two germline ends. The CDR3 loop is CASSLSGDGADTQYF. CDR3 sequence (DNA): TGTGCCAGCAGTTTATCCGGGGATGGCGCAGATACGCAGTATTTT.

This chain uses TRBV6-1 with TRBJ2-3; 9 bases agree with TRBD2. V gave up 8 bases and J gave up 4 bases; unmatched junction bases: 10. Germline CDR1 reads MNHNS; CDR2 reads SASEGT. The CDR3 sequence is 15 residues long. CDR3 in amino acids: CASGAGGPTADTQYF. The CDR3 coding sequence is TGTGCCAGCGGGGCGGGAGGGCCAACCGCAGATACGCAGTATTTT.

The chain combines TRBV2 with TRBJ1-1; no clear D gene. This CDR3 spans 15 amino acids. Trimming took off 0 bases at V and 0 bases at J, with 8 bases between the two ends. CDR1 SNHLY and CDR2 FYNNEI come from the germline V gene. CDR3 sequence: CASSEAPWVNTEAFF. The CDR3 DNA is TGTGCCAGCAGTGAAGCCCCATGGGTGAACACTGAAGCTTTCTTT.

The chain has TRBV2 and TRBJ1-4, with D perhaps TRBD1 (6 bases). Germline V gene sequence: CDR1 SNHLY, CDR2 FYNNEI. V was cut by 7 bases and J by 3 bases, with 12 bases left in between. The CDR3 runs 14 residues. Written as DNA, the CDR3 is TGTGCCAGCAAGACAGGATTATCTAATGAAAAACTGTTTTTT. This codes for CASKTGLSNEKLFF.

The chain links TRBV15 to TRBJ1-2, with a weak D call TRBD1 (6 bases). In germline, CDR1 is LNHNV, CDR2 YYDKDF (reference sequence). Trimming pared 3 bases from V and 8 bases from J, leaving 22 bases between. The length of the CDR3 is 16 residues. The CDR3 is CATSRQGSPLPGGYTF. CDR3 coding DNA: TGTGCCACCAGCAGGCAGGGGTCCCCATTACCTGGCGGCTACACCTTC.

This chain joins TRBV28 and TRBJ1-1; D call uncertain. V was pared by 6 bases and J by 3 bases, with 20 bases between. Germline loops: CDR1 MDHEN, CDR2 SYDVKM. This CDR3 has 16 residues. The CDR3 DNA follows: TGTGCCAGCAGCCTCGGCGGCCCCGGGTTGGACACTGAAGCTTTCTTT. Protein: CASSLGGPGLDTEAFF.

CDR3: CASSYTGTGTPETQYF. The DNA for the CDR3 is TGTGCCAGCAGTTATACCGGGACAGGGACCCCCGAGACCCAGTACTTC. The chain links TRBV27 to TRBJ2-5; 9 nucleotides align to TRBD1. Germline CDR1 MNHEY, CDR2 SMNVEV (reference sequence). The trim removed 4 bases at V and 5 bases at J, leaving 11 bases unmatched. This CDR3 is 16 amino acids long.

V is TRBV4-1 and J is TRBJ1-5, with D hard to call. Trimming took off 0 bases at V and 6 bases at J, with 15 bases between the two ends. Germline V gene data show CDR1 as MGHRA and CDR2 as YSYEKL. This CDR3 is 16 amino acids long. CDR3 in amino acids: CASSQDTGSRSQPQHF. CDR3 sequence (DNA): TGCGCCAGCAGCCAAGATACCGGCAGTAGGAGTCAGCCCCAGCATTTT.

The V call is TRBV18, the J call TRBJ1-1; D call uncertain. V lost 2 bases to trimming and J lost 1 base, with 11 bases between them. Germline assignment: CDR1 KGHSH and CDR2 LQKENI. The CDR3 loop spans 15 amino acids. Here the CDR3 DNA reads TGTGCCAGCTCACCATCGAGACACGAGAACACTGAAGCTTTCTTT. Protein product: CASSPSRHENTEAFF.

J is TRBJ1-1 and V is TRBV19; maybe TRBD1 (5 bases). The CDR3 extends over 13 amino acids. The germline V gene has CDR1 LNHDA and CDR2 SQIVND (reference sequence). Trimming cost V 5 bases and J 4 bases, with 11 bases left between them. Written as DNA, the CDR3 is TGTGCCAGTAGTGGGTGGGGGAGCACTGAAGCTTTCTTT. The encoded protein is CASSGWGSTEAFF.

The chain uses TRBV7-2 and TRBJ2-5, with D hard to call. This CDR3 contains 15 residues. Trimming removed 1 base from V and 0 bases from J, with 9 bases in between. Germline loops: CDR1 SGHTA, CDR2 FQGNSA. The CDR3 coding sequence is TGTGCCAGCAGCTTAGGCCCAGGACACCAAGAGACCCAGTACTTC. As protein: CASSLGPGHQETQYF.

The V gene is TRBV2, the J gene TRBJ1-2; possibly TRBD1 for D (5 bases). CDR3 length equals 15 residues. Germline CDR1 SNHLY, CDR2 FYNNEI. V gave up 5 bases and J gave up 8 bases, with 21 bases separating them. The chain's CDR3 is CASSTRREVVGGYTF. The CDR3 nucleotides are TGTGCCAGCAGTACACGCAGGGAGGTGGTAGGAGGCTACACCTTC.

V gene TRBV28 combines with J gene TRBJ2-6, with 7 bases fitting TRBD1. Trimming removed 8 bases from V and 0 bases from J; junction bases left unmatched: 7. Germline V CDR1 and CDR2: MDHEN, SYDVKM. The CDR3 extends over 16 amino acids. The CDR3 region is CASGPAGGSGANVLTF. The CDR3 bases are TGTGCCAGCGGCCCGGCAGGGGGCTCTGGGGCCAACGTCCTGACTTTC.

The V call is TRBV4-1, the J call TRBJ1-1, with D tentatively TRBD1 (6 bases). The CDR3 runs to 17 residues. The V end was cut by 0 bases, the J end by 1 base, with 15 bases between. CDR1 and CDR2 (germline): MGHRA, YSYEKL. This chain's CDR3 is CASSQDLSGHTNTEAFF. The CDR3 coding sequence is TGCGCCAGCAGCCAAGATCTGTCGGGACACACGAACACTGAAGCTTTCTTT.

This clone was observed a single time. The chain is built from TRBV5-4 and TRBJ2-6; no reliable D call. Trimming stripped 3 bases from V and 4 bases from J, with 14 bases between. Germline assignment: CDR1 SGHNT and CDR2 YYREEE (reference sequence). The CDR3 is 16 residues long. CDR3 DNA sequence: TGTGCCAGCAGCTCAAACCCAGTCATGGGGGCCAACGTCCTGACTTTC. Residues: CASSSNPVMGANVLTF.

This chain joins TRBV2 and TRBJ1-1; no firm D call. Germline CDR1 is SNHLY and CDR2 is FYNNEI. The CDR3 loop spans 14 amino acids. V lost 7 bases to trimming and J lost 4 bases, with 16 bases between them. The CDR3 DNA reads as TGTGCCAGCATCGTGGAAAGTAAAATCACTGAAGCTTTCTTT. This gives the protein CASIVESKITEAFF.

The chain links TRBV6-1 to TRBJ2-3; 9 nucleotides align to TRBD1. Germline V lookup: CDR1 MNHNS, CDR2 SASEGT. The CDR3 covers 19 residues. V lost 4 bases and J lost 0; bases outside the gene matches: 14. The DNA for the CDR3 is TGTGCCAGCAGTGCCCGGGACAGGGCTTCCTCATATAGCACAGATACGCAGTATTTT. Translating gives CASSARDRASSYSTDTQYF.

The chain joins TRBV15 to TRBJ2-6, with TRBD1 matching over 8 bases. Germline lookup yields CDR1 LNHNV and CDR2 YYDKDF (reference sequence). Trimming removed 1 base from V and 3 bases from J; junction bases left unmatched: 8. This CDR3 has 18 amino acids. The CDR3 DNA is TGTGCCACCAGCAGAGGTACCGGGACAGGCGGTGGGGCCAACGTCCTGACTTTC. As protein: CATSRGTGTGGGANVLTF.

This chain connects TRBV19 to TRBJ1-1; TRBD1 is a possible D gene (5 bases). Germline loops: CDR1 LNHDA, CDR2 SQIVND (reference sequence). The CDR3 loop spans 11 amino acids. With 3 bases removed from V and 8 bases from J, the gap between germline ends came to 7 bases. CDR3 amino acids: CASSMRDEAFF. Written as DNA, the CDR3 is TGTGCCAGTAGTATGCGGGACGAAGCTTTCTTT.

The chain couples TRBV7-2 to TRBJ2-1, with TRBD2 as a possible D gene (6 bases). The CDR3 totals 19 residues. The germline V and J ends were trimmed by 5 bases and 0 bases, with 23 bases remaining between them. CDR1 and CDR2 from the germline V gene are SGHTA and FQGNSA. CDR3 bases: TGTGCCAGCAGCCTAGGTGGGGGGAACTGGCCTAGCTCCTACAATGAGCAGTTCTTC. Translated: CASSLGGGNWPSSYNEQFF.

This sequence joins TRBV7-6 and TRBJ1-1; D is uncertain. The CDR3 runs to 13 residues. Trimming cost V 5 bases and J 3 bases, with 10 bases left between them. Germline V gene lookup returns CDR1 SGHVS and CDR2 FNYEAQ. The CDR3 region has the DNA TGTGCCAGCAGCCGTGCCGGTGACACTGAAGCTTTCTTT. This encodes CASSRAGDTEAFF.

This chain connects TRBV14 to TRBJ2-2, with 10 bases fitting TRBD2. CDR3 length equals 17 residues. CDR1 and CDR2 (germline): SGHDN, FVKESK. J lost 2 bases, V lost 0 bases, and 3 bases had no gene match. Here the CDR3 reads CASSQEGLARNTGELFF. The CDR3 DNA sequence: TGTGCCAGCAGCCAAGAGGGACTAGCGAGAAACACCGGGGAGCTGTTTTTT.

The gene calls are TRBV10-3 and TRBJ2-1; 10 bases fit TRBD1. The germline CDR1 and CDR2 sequences are ENHRY and SYGVKD. The CDR3 covers 16 residues. V lost 3 bases, J lost 6 bases, and 8 bases stayed unmatched. This chain's CDR3 is CAISDPRQGASNEQFF. The CDR3 DNA reads as TGTGCCATCAGTGACCCCCGACAGGGGGCAAGCAATGAGCAGTTCTTC.

V usage is TRBV28 and J usage is TRBJ2-7; TRBD1 aligns across 9 bases. The CDR3 contains 15 residues. V trimming: 7 bases; J trimming: 4 bases; junction bases outside the gene matches: 11. Germline V gene data show CDR1 as MDHEN and CDR2 as SYDVKM. The DNA for the CDR3 is TGTGCCAGCACCTATGGGGGGACAGGGAGATACGAGCAGTACTTC. Translation gives CASTYGGTGRYEQYF.